One sample yielded the 29 T cell receptor beta chains listed below, sequenced in a study of OX40 agonist ivuxolimab in advanced cancers. Assay used: immunoSEQ multiplex PCR; TCRdb lists only in-frame clones, some missing. Of about 69,000 clones listed, 80% to 85% are singletons. The input for sequencing was CD4+ or CD8+ T cells sorted from blood, taken in a trial of the OX40 agonist ivuxolimab. These TCRs come from an adult with an advanced solid tumor such as melanoma, head and neck, liver or kidney cancer.

This clone was counted a single time. J is TRBJ1-1 and V is TRBV7-8; 8 nucleotides match TRBD1. The CDR3 length is 16 residues. Germline loops: CDR1 SGHVS, CDR2 FQNEAQ. J was trimmed by 3 bases and V by 5 bases; bases with no gene match: 11. The CDR3 nucleotides are TGTGCCAGCAGCGTTCATCACGGGACAGGTTACACTGAAGCTTTCTTT. The encoded protein is CASSVHHGTGYTEAFF. Variable domain in full (rest from reference TRBV7-8 and TRBJ1-1): GAGVSQSPRYKVAKRGQDVALRCDPISGHVSLFWYQQALGQGPEFLTYFQNEAQLDKSGLPSDRFFAERPEGSVSTLKIQRTQQEDSAVYLCASSVHHGTGYTEAFFGQGTRLTVV.

V is TRBV5-1 and J is TRBJ2-3; possible D gene TRBD2, 5 bases. The CDR3 length is 14 residues. Germline CDR1 SGHRS, CDR2 YFSETQ. V dropped 2 bases and J dropped 1 base, with 8 bases sitting between them. In nucleotides, the CDR3 is TGCGCCAGCAGCTTTAGCGACGGCACAGATACGCAGTATTTT. This encodes CASSFSDGTDTQYF. Drawing the rest from reference TRBV5-1 and TRBJ2-3, the complete variable domain is KAGVTQTPRYLIKTRGQQVTLSCSPISGHRSVSWYQQTPGQGLQFLFEYFSETQRNKGNFPGRFSGRQFSNSRSEMNVSTLELGDSALYLCASSFSDGTDTQYFGPGTRLTVL.

The V call is TRBV18, the J call TRBJ1-2, with TRBD1 identical over 7 bases. CDR1 and CDR2 (germline): KGHSH, LQKENI. This CDR3 comprises 17 residues. Trimming at V came to 1 base and at J to 7 bases, leaving 15 bases not matched to a gene. DNA of the CDR3: TGTGCCAGCTCACCACGTCAGTCCAAGGGACAGTTCGGTGGCTACACCTTC. It codes for CASSPRQSKGQFGGYTF.

The rearrangement uses TRBV6-5 and TRBJ1-5; D unclear. Trimming removed 0 bases at V and 5 bases at J, with 5 bases between. In germline, CDR1 is MNHEY, CDR2 SVGAGI. The CDR3 consists of 13 residues. The CDR3 DNA is TGTGCCAGCAGTTACTCGAGGGATCAGCCCCAGCATTTT. This sequence encodes CASSYSRDQPQHF.

There are a few counts of this clone. The chain recombines TRBV28 with TRBJ2-4, with D tentatively TRBD1 or TRBD2 (6 bases each). CDR1 and CDR2 from the germline V gene are MDHEN and SYDVKM. With 3 bases removed from V and 6 bases from J, the gap between germline ends came to 12 bases. This CDR3 comprises 14 residues. The CDR3: CASSLWGAGNIQYF. DNA of the CDR3: TGTGCCAGCAGTTTGTGGGGGGCGGGAAACATTCAGTACTTC.

This clone came up a few times. The V gene is TRBV18, the J gene TRBJ1-3, with no clear D. Looked up from germline, CDR1 is KGHSH and CDR2 is LQKENI. V lost 2 bases to trimming and J lost 4 bases, with 9 bases between them. This CDR3 is built from 14 residues. The CDR3 region has the DNA TGTGCCAGCTCACCAGGAAGTTCAGGAAACACCATATATTTT. Translation gives CASSPGSSGNTIYF.

The CDR3 DNA reads TGTGCCAGCAGCTTAGGGGTCCAGGGAGAGCAGCCCCAGCATTTT. Its protein product is CASSLGVQGEQPQHF. This rearrangement joins TRBV7-6 to TRBJ1-5, with D possibly being TRBD1 (5 bases). Germline V gene lookup returns CDR1 SGHVS and CDR2 FNYEAQ. V was clipped by 1 base and J by 7 bases, with 14 bases between them. The length of the CDR3 is 15 residues.

With regard to this clone: This CDR3 is also generated by other DNA sequences in the sample. V usage is TRBV5-1 and J usage is TRBJ2-1; 10 bases agree with TRBD2. The germline V gene has CDR1 SGHRS and CDR2 YFSETQ. The CDR3 consists of 15 residues. V lost 0 bases, J lost 6 bases, and 3 bases stayed unmatched. CDR3 bases: TGCGCCAGCAGCTTGGGGCTAGCGGGGGTCAATGAGCAGTTCTTC. Translating it yields CASSLGLAGVNEQFF.

In its sample, this clone was seen once. In DNA, the CDR3 is TGTGCCTGGAGTGTACCGCGGGACAGAGGATCACCCCTCCACTTT. It codes for CAWSVPRDRGSPLHF. The chain uses TRBV30 and TRBJ1-6; the match to TRBD1 covers 7 bases. Looked up from germline, CDR1 is GTSNPN and CDR2 is SVGIG (reference sequence). This CDR3 is 15 amino acids long. V gave up 0 bases and J gave up 10 bases; unmatched junction bases: 9.

The rearrangement links TRBV5-1 to TRBJ2-1; D gene unclear. From germline, CDR1 is SGHRS and CDR2 YFSETQ. The CDR3 is made up of 16 amino acids. Trimming removed 4 bases at V and 7 bases at J, with 21 bases between. The CDR3 DNA follows: TGCGCCAGCAGCCCCGGTTCGGTTGACCGATGGAATGAGCAGTTCTTC. This sequence encodes CASSPGSVDRWNEQFF.

The CDR3 region has the DNA TGTGCCAGCTCACCTGTCCGGGAGACCCAGTACTTC. Translated, it gives CASSPVRETQYF. The V gene is TRBV18, the J gene TRBJ2-5; no clear D gene. V lost 3 bases, J lost 5 bases, and 7 bases lay in between. Per germline, CDR1 KGHSH and CDR2 LQKENI. The CDR3 totals 12 residues.

This clone was found a few times. This chain links TRBV29-1 with TRBJ2-5; D gene unclear. Per germline, CDR1 SQVTM and CDR2 ANQGSEA. V was clipped by 4 bases and J by 11 bases, with 14 bases between them. The CDR3 contains 11 residues. The CDR3 DNA sequence: TGCAGCGTTGCCTCACCCGGAGAGCAGTACTTC. As protein: CSVASPGEQYF.

In nucleotides, the CDR3 is TGTGCCAGCAGCTTATTCGGGGACAATGAGCAGTTCTTC. This encodes CASSLFGDNEQFF. The gene calls are TRBV7-6 and TRBJ2-1, with D tentatively TRBD2 (5 bases). CDR1 is SGHVS, CDR2 FNYEAQ, per germline. V was clipped by 2 bases and J by 5 bases, with 7 bases between them. This CDR3 contains 13 residues.

The rearrangement links TRBV7-9 to TRBJ2-5; 8 bases are a match to TRBD2. V gave up 0 bases and J gave up 11 bases; unmatched junction bases: 14. The germline V gene encodes CDR1 SEHNR and CDR2 FQNEAQ (reference sequence). The CDR3 consists of 16 residues. The CDR3 nucleotides read TGTGCCAGCAGCTTAGCTCGAACAGCGGGAGCGGGGGAGCAGTACTTC. This gives the protein CASSLARTAGAGEQYF.

The chain is built from TRBV19 and TRBJ2-2; D may be TRBD2 (6 bases). The CDR3 is made up of 14 amino acids. Germline lookup yields CDR1 LNHDA and CDR2 SQIVND (reference sequence). V shed 7 bases and J shed 7 bases, with 16 bases lying between them. The CDR3 protein is CASIPGGRGGELFF. CDR3 in DNA: TGTGCCAGTATCCCCGGGGGACGGGGCGGGGAGCTGTTTTTT.

The J gene is TRBJ2-5, the V gene TRBV7-3; D is possibly TRBD1 (6 bases). The V end lost 4 bases, the J end lost 3 bases, and 9 bases lay between the germline ends. CDR3 length equals 13 residues. Germline CDR1 reads SGHTA; CDR2 reads FQGTGA. CDR3 in DNA: TGTGCCAGCAGCTCCGGGACAAAAGAGACCCAGTACTTC. Its translation is CASSSGTKETQYF.

The chain has TRBV7-2 and TRBJ1-5, with D unclear. Trimming stripped 1 base from V and 0 bases from J, with 10 bases between. The CDR3 is made up of 16 amino acids. CDR1 and CDR2 (germline): SGHTA, FQGNSA. The CDR3 nucleotides are TGTGCCAGCAGCTTAGGCAGCTTTTATAGCAATCAGCCCCAGCATTTT. Translation gives CASSLGSFYSNQPQHF. The full variable domain, its missing parts supplied by reference TRBV7-2 and TRBJ1-5, is GAGVSQSPSNKVTEKGKDVELRCDPISGHTALYWYRQSLGQGLEFLIYFQGNSAPDKSGLPSDRFSAERTGGSVSTLTIQRTQQEDSAVYLCASSLGSFYSNQPQHFGDGTRLSIL.

The gene calls are TRBV5-6 and TRBJ2-6, with D uncertain. The CDR3 has 17 residues. CDR1 is SGHDT, CDR2 YYEEEE, per germline. The V end was cut by 7 bases, the J end by 16 bases, with 33 bases between. The CDR3 is CASPRLIVTKSGQRLTF. CDR3 bases: TGTGCCAGCCCGCGCCTCATAGTCACAAAGTCGGGCCAACGTCTGACTTTC.

This sequence joins TRBV10-3 and TRBJ1-5; D is possibly TRBD1 (5 bases). CDR3 length: 16 amino acids. V lost 0 bases to trimming and J lost 2 bases, with 11 bases between them. In germline, CDR1 is ENHRY, CDR2 SYGVKD. The DNA for the CDR3 is TGTGCCATCAGTGAGTCTTTGGGACCGGGCAATCAGCCCCAGCATTTT. Translation: CAISESLGPGNQPQHF.

This clone was counted between two and nine times. The chain joins TRBV6-5 to TRBJ2-2; D call uncertain. Deletions cut 0 bases from V and 3 bases from J, with 11 bases between. This CDR3 region has 16 residues. Germline CDR1 reads MNHEY; CDR2 reads SVGAGI. CDR3 nucleotides: TGTGCCAGCAGTTACTCGGTCGGTACTCACACCGGGGAGCTGTTTTTT. Its protein is CASSYSVGTHTGELFF.

This chain joins TRBV5-1 and TRBJ1-5, with D unresolved. The CDR3 length is 18 residues. The V gene lost 8 bases and the J gene lost 3 bases, with 27 bases spanning the gap. Germline V CDR1 and CDR2: SGHRS, YFSETQ. CDR3 in DNA: TGCGCCAGTTTCGTGGGGTACAATCTTTTAGTTCTCAATCAGCCCCAGCATTTT. Its translation: CASFVGYNLLVLNQPQHF.

V gene TRBV5-1 combines with J gene TRBJ2-3; 10 nucleotides align to TRBD2. CDR3 length equals 16 residues. J gave up 1 base and V 6 bases, and 8 bases lay outside the gene matches. The germline V gene has CDR1 SGHRS and CDR2 YFSETQ. CDR3 DNA: TGCGCCAGCAAGGAGATAGCGGGGGGACGCACAGATACGCAGTATTTT. Amino acid sequence: CASKEIAGGRTDTQYF. The entire variable domain, with the rest obtained from reference TRBV5-1 and TRBJ2-3, is as follows: KAGVTQTPRYLIKTRGQQVTLSCSPISGHRSVSWYQQTPGQGLQFLFEYFSETQRNKGNFPGRFSGRQFSNSRSEMNVSTLELGDSALYLCASKEIAGGRTDTQYFGPGTRLTVL.

The chain has TRBV11-2 and TRBJ1-5; D is uncertain. The germline V and J ends were trimmed by 3 bases and 5 bases, with 8 bases remaining between them. The CDR3 loop spans 13 amino acids. Germline loops: CDR1 SGHAT, CDR2 FQNNGV. The CDR3 bases are TGTGCCAGCAGCTTTCAAACTTATCAGCCCCAGCATTTT. It yields the protein CASSFQTYQPQHF.

Comment on this clone: Other nucleotide sequences from this sample produce the same CDR3. This chain joins TRBV5-1 and TRBJ2-3; 7 nucleotides align to TRBD2. The ends lost 0 bases at V and 3 bases at J; junction bases unmatched: 1. Germline V gene lookup returns CDR1 SGHRS and CDR2 YFSETQ. The CDR3 is 14 amino acids. The CDR3 region is CASSLASGTDTQYF. The CDR3 DNA sequence: TGCGCCAGCAGCTTGGCTAGCGGAACAGATACGCAGTATTTT.

The CDR3 region is CASRSDRLTYYGYTF. The CDR3 coding sequence is TGTGCCAGCAGATCGGACAGGCTGACTTACTATGGCTACACCTTC. The rearrangement links TRBV6-6 to TRBJ1-2, with 7 bases aligning to TRBD1. In germline, CDR1 is MNHNY, CDR2 SVGAGI (reference sequence). Trimming cost V 6 bases and J 3 bases; bases outside gene matches: 10. The CDR3 sequence is 15 residues long.

The gene calls are TRBV6-5 and TRBJ2-1, with D possibly being TRBD2 (5 bases). The germline CDR1 and CDR2 sequences are MNHEY and SVGAGI. Trimming pared 7 bases from V and 2 bases from J, leaving 12 bases between. The length of the CDR3 is 14 residues. The CDR3 loop reads CASNSGPPYNEQFF. CDR3 in DNA: TGTGCCAGCAACAGCGGTCCCCCCTACAATGAGCAGTTCTTC.

The chain combines TRBV7-6 with TRBJ2-3; no clear D. CDR3 size: 14 residues. V lost 1 base and J 6 bases, leaving 11 bases between the germline ends. Germline loops: CDR1 SGHVS, CDR2 FNYEAQ. Here the CDR3 DNA reads TGTGCCAGCAGCTTAGGTCGGGCGCGGGATACGCAGTATTTT. It encodes CASSLGRARDTQYF.

J is TRBJ2-5 and V is TRBV5-8; 9 positions match TRBD2. Trimming cost V 0 bases and J 5 bases; bases outside gene matches: 11. The CDR3 contains 17 residues. Per germline, CDR1 SGHTS and CDR2 YDEGEE. CDR3 protein: CASSLGTSVFRDETQYF. The CDR3 region has the DNA TGTGCCAGCAGCTTGGGGACTAGCGTTTTTAGGGACGAGACCCAGTACTTC. The full variable domain, completed using reference TRBV5-8 and TRBJ2-5, is EAGVTQSPTHLIKTRGQQATLRCSPISGHTSVYWYQQALGLGLQFLLWYDEGEERNRGNFPPRFSGRQFPNYSSELNVNALELEDSALYLCASSLGTSVFRDETQYFGPGTRLLVL.

This chain uses TRBV2 with TRBJ1-1, with TRBD1 matching over 7 bases. CDR3 length: 13 residues. Per germline, CDR1 SNHLY and CDR2 FYNNEI. V shed 5 bases and J 3 bases; nucleotides not matched to a gene: 3. CDR3 sequence reads: CASSPDRDTEAFF. The CDR3 DNA follows: TGTGCCAGCAGTCCCGACAGGGACACTGAAGCTTTCTTT.